Listed here are 15 T cell receptor beta chains from one sample, sequenced in a study of blood T cell repertoires in COVID-19. Profiled with immunoSEQ multiplex PCR; TCRdb holds only in-frame clones, not every one. The sample has about 480,000 clones, nearly 90% seen once. Sequences were obtained from peripheral blood. The receptors shown here come from a man younger than 35 with COVID-19, enrolled during active disease.

The gene calls are TRBV18 and TRBJ2-5, with 7 bases identical to TRBD1. The trim removed 6 bases at V and 4 bases at J, leaving 17 bases unmatched. Germline lookup yields CDR1 KGHSH and CDR2 LQKENI. The CDR3 contains 17 residues. This CDR3 reads CASSPNRDRLPGETQYF. DNA of the CDR3: TGTGCCAGCTCTCCAAACCGGGACAGATTACCCGGAGAGACCCAGTACTTC.

The rearrangement links TRBV7-2 to TRBJ1-4; 11 bases are shared with TRBD1. Germline-derived CDR1 and CDR2 are SGHTA and FQGNSA. V dropped 1 base and J dropped 7; count of bases not matched to a gene: 2. The CDR3 has 15 residues. The chain's CDR3 is CASSLGGQGAEKLFF. The CDR3 region has the DNA TGTGCCAGCAGCTTAGGAGGACAGGGGGCTGAAAAACTGTTTTTT.

The chain is built from TRBV6-6 and TRBJ2-1; the match to TRBD2 covers 8 bases. The germline gives CDR1 MNHNY, CDR2 SVGAGI (reference sequence). After removal of 4 bases from V and 13 bases from J, the junction contained 6 bases not matched to a gene. This CDR3 region has 12 residues. The DNA of the CDR3 is TGTGCCAGCAGTTCAGGGACTAGTAGTCAGTTCTTC. It specifies CASSSGTSSQFF.

This chain joins TRBV25-1 and TRBJ2-1; 10 nucleotides line up with TRBD2. The ends lost 2 bases at V and 5 bases at J; junction bases unmatched: 6. CDR1 is MGHDK and CDR2 is SYGVNS in the germline V gene. There are 16 residues in the CDR3. The CDR3 loop reads CASSEHSGGTHNEQFF. CDR3 nucleotide sequence: TGTGCCAGCAGTGAACATAGCGGGGGGACCCACAATGAGCAGTTCTTC.

CDR3 DNA: TGTGCCAGCAGTTACGTAGGTTCGAGGATCGGGGAGCTGTTTTTT. This translates into CASSYVGSRIGELFF. The chain has TRBV6-5 and TRBJ2-2; D remains ambiguous. Trimming took 2 bases from V and 7 from J, leaving 14 bases between them. This CDR3 region has 15 residues. Germline values: CDR1 MNHEY, CDR2 SVGAGI.

This clone was found a few times. The rearrangement joins TRBV7-9 to TRBJ2-1, with 9 bases fitting TRBD2. The junction had 13 bases not matched to a gene; V was cut back by 5 bases and J by 14 bases. Germline loops: CDR1 SEHNR, CDR2 FQNEAQ (reference sequence). CDR3 size: 14 residues. DNA for the CDR3: TGTGCCAGCAGCCCCGAAAGTGGCGGGAGGGTCAAGTTCTTC. It is translated as CASSPESGGRVKFF.

This chain uses TRBV2 with TRBJ1-1, with 12 positions matching TRBD1. The CDR3 consists of 12 residues. Germline CDR1 reads SNHLY; CDR2 reads FYNNEI. The junction had 4 bases not matched to a gene; V was cut back by 6 bases and J by 11 bases. CDR3 nucleotide sequence: TGTGCCAGCAGCGGGACAGGGGGCATGGCTTTCTTT. It is translated as CASSGTGGMAFF.

The chain is built from TRBV28 and TRBJ1-5; 7 nucleotides line up with TRBD1. The ends lost 5 bases at V and 3 bases at J; junction bases unmatched: 7. CDR1 and CDR2 (germline): MDHEN, SYDVKM. This CDR3 has 15 residues. This chain's CDR3 is CASSPHTGVNQPQHF. The CDR3, as DNA: TGTGCCAGCAGTCCCCACACAGGGGTCAATCAGCCCCAGCATTTT.

The chain uses TRBV5-1 and TRBJ1-3, with TRBD1 matching over 7 bases. The CDR3 has 14 amino acids. In germline, CDR1 is SGHRS, CDR2 YFSETQ. Losses at the gene ends were 3 bases for V and 2 bases for J; bases not matched to a gene: 2. CDR3 residues: CASSSDRPGNTIYF. The CDR3 nucleotides read TGCGCCAGCAGCTCGGACAGGCCTGGAAACACCATATATTTT.

This chain uses TRBV11-2 with TRBJ2-7; D may be TRBD2 (5 bases). This CDR3 is built from 16 residues. V lost 6 bases, J lost 1 base, and 19 bases lay in between. CDR1 is SGHAT and CDR2 is FQNNGV in the germline V gene. DNA of the CDR3: TGTGCCAGCAGAGTAAAGGGAGCGACGAATTCCTACGAGCAGTACTTC. Residues: CASRVKGATNSYEQYF.

Only a few counts were recorded for this clone. The rearrangement uses TRBV10-3 and TRBJ2-1; 12 positions agree with TRBD2. The length of the CDR3 is 18 residues. The germline V gene encodes CDR1 ENHRY and CDR2 SYGVKD. V lost 4 bases and J lost 1; bases outside the gene matches: 8. The chain's CDR3 is CAISGIGLAGRSYNEQFF. In DNA, the CDR3 is TGTGCCATCAGTGGCATAGGACTAGCGGGAAGGTCCTACAATGAGCAGTTCTTC.

This clone was counted a single time. The chain joins TRBV10-1 to TRBJ2-1; TRBD2 matches at 11 bases. The CDR3 is made up of 16 amino acids. The V gene end was trimmed by 6 bases and the J gene end by 2 bases; junction bases not matched to a gene: 6. The germline gives CDR1 WNHNN, CDR2 SYGVQD (reference sequence). CDR3 in DNA: TGCGCCAGCAGCACCGTTAGCGGGGGGGCCTACAATGAGCAGTTCTTC. This codes for CASSTVSGGAYNEQFF.

This rearrangement joins TRBV5-1 to TRBJ2-3; 9 bases are shared with TRBD2. Trimming at V came to 0 bases and at J to 2 bases, leaving 7 bases not matched to a gene. CDR3 length: 17 amino acids. Germline loops: CDR1 SGHRS, CDR2 YFSETQ. CDR3: CASSLGTTSGPTDTQYF. In DNA, the CDR3 is TGCGCCAGCAGCTTGGGGACGACTAGCGGCCCCACAGATACGCAGTATTTT. Full variable domain (outside the CDR3, taken from reference TRBV5-1 and TRBJ2-3): KAGVTQTPRYLIKTRGQQVTLSCSPISGHRSVSWYQQTPGQGLQFLFEYFSETQRNKGNFPGRFSGRQFSNSRSEMNVSTLELGDSALYLCASSLGTTSGPTDTQYFGPGTRLTVL.

J is TRBJ2-1 and V is TRBV7-3, with 14 bases aligning to TRBD2. V lost 5 bases and J lost 8; bases outside the gene matches: 8. Germline V gene data show CDR1 as SGHTA and CDR2 as FQGTGA. The CDR3 is 16 residues long. The DNA for the CDR3 is TGTGCCAGCAGCGTGGGACTAGCGGGAGTATTGGATGAGCAGTTCTTC. This sequence encodes CASSVGLAGVLDEQFF.

This clone was recorded a few times. The chain has TRBV14 and TRBJ1-5; D may be TRBD1 (6 bases). Germline V gene data show CDR1 as SGHDN and CDR2 as FVKESK. This CDR3 spans 15 amino acids. Trimming shortened V by 1 base and J by 7 bases, and 14 bases separated the two germline ends. CDR3 in DNA: TGTGCCAGCAGCCAAGGGGGAACAGGGTGGCAGCCCCAGCATTTT. It yields the protein CASSQGGTGWQPQHF. The whole variable domain, filled in from reference TRBV14 and TRBJ1-5, reads EAGVTQFPSHSVIEKGQTVTLRCDPISGHDNLYWYRRVMGKEIKFLLHFVKESKQDESGMPNNRFLAERTGGTYSTLKVQPAELEDSGVYFCASSQGGTGWQPQHFGDGTRLSIL.